Following are 23 T cell receptor beta chains from one sample sequenced in a study of blood T cell repertoires in COVID-19. TCRdb keeps only in-frame clones here, not all; method: immunoSEQ multiplex PCR. Found here are about 210,000 clones, about 89% of them singletons; the top ten hold approximately 8.1%. The specimen was PBMCs or T cells enriched from blood (not recorded which). The receptors come from a woman under 30 who had recovered from COVID-19.

The J gene is TRBJ2-7, the V gene TRBV28, with TRBD2 identical over 8 bases. With 1 base clipped from V and 7 bases from J, the junction kept 9 bases outside the gene matches. Germline CDR1 MDHEN, CDR2 SYDVKM. The CDR3 is 15 amino acids. This CDR3 is CASSLFAQGLGEQYF. The DNA for the CDR3 is TGTGCCAGCAGTTTATTCGCCCAGGGACTAGGGGAGCAGTACTTC.

This rearrangement joins TRBV7-9 to TRBJ2-2; D may be TRBD1 (5 bases). The germline gives CDR1 SEHNR, CDR2 FQNEAQ (reference sequence). V was trimmed by 3 bases and J by 1 base, leaving 15 bases between them. The CDR3 spans 17 residues. CDR3 region: CASSFSSVGRNTGELFF. The CDR3 DNA reads TGTGCCAGCAGCTTTTCTTCAGTGGGGCGGAACACCGGGGAGCTGTTTTTT.

This chain links TRBV5-6 with TRBJ2-2; D remains unclear. The V end was cut by 0 bases, the J end by 10 bases, with 10 bases between. Germline CDR1 is SGHDT and CDR2 is YYEEEE. The CDR3 runs to 13 residues. CDR3 in amino acids: CASSLGSFVELFF. The CDR3 DNA sequence: TGTGCCAGCAGCTTGGGGAGTTTCGTGGAGCTGTTTTTT.

This chain links TRBV9 with TRBJ2-7; maybe TRBD1 (5 bases). The germline V and J ends were trimmed by 3 bases and 4 bases, with 17 bases remaining between them. The CDR3 has 15 amino acids. Germline CDR1 and CDR2: SGDLS and YYNGEE. The CDR3 DNA sequence: TGTGCCAGCAGCGCCAGGGTAGGAATAGGTTACGAGCAGTACTTC. Translation gives CASSARVGIGYEQYF.

The chain has TRBV24-1 and TRBJ2-3; D may be TRBD1 (5 bases). Trimming cost V 3 bases and J 1 base, with 13 bases left between them. This CDR3 region has 16 residues. Germline V lookup: CDR1 KGHDR, CDR2 SFDVKD. The CDR3 reads CATSDRRQTGTDTQYF. In nucleotides, the CDR3 is TGTGCCACCAGTGATAGACGACAGACTGGCACAGATACGCAGTATTTT.

DNA for the CDR3: TGTGCCAGCAGTTTGAGAAACAGGGGGCAGTGGACTGAAGCTTTCTTT. Amino acids: CASSLRNRGQWTEAFF. This rearrangement joins TRBV28 to TRBJ1-1, with 9 bases matching TRBD1. The ends lost 3 bases at V and 5 bases at J; junction bases unmatched: 10. CDR3 length: 16 amino acids. Germline V CDR1 and CDR2: MDHEN, SYDVKM.

The DNA for the CDR3 is TGTGCCAGCAGCTTCGGGACAAGCTATGGCTACACCTTC. The encoded protein is CASSFGTSYGYTF. The chain uses TRBV11-2 and TRBJ1-2; the D gene is possibly TRBD1 (6 bases). Deletions cut 3 bases from V and 4 bases from J, with 9 bases between. Germline V gene data show CDR1 as SGHAT and CDR2 as FQNNGV. The CDR3 length is 13 residues. Full variable domain (remainder filled in from reference TRBV11-2 and TRBJ1-2): EAGVAQSPRYKIIEKRQSVAFWCNPISGHATLYWYQQILGQGPKLLIQFQNNGVVDDSQLPKDRFSAERLKGVDSTLKIQPAKLEDSAVYLCASSFGTSYGYTFGSGTRLTVV.

This sequence joins TRBV4-1 and TRBJ2-5; TRBD2 aligns across 11 bases. The trim removed 2 bases at V and 1 base at J, leaving 0 bases unmatched. Germline-derived CDR1 and CDR2 are MGHRA and YSYEKL. This CDR3 contains 15 residues. The CDR3 sequence is CASSQLAGGQETQYF. CDR3 sequence (DNA): TGCGCCAGCAGCCAACTAGCGGGGGGCCAAGAGACCCAGTACTTC.

This clone was recorded once. The V call is TRBV9, the J call TRBJ2-5; D gene ambiguous. CDR3 size: 14 residues. V dropped 4 bases and J dropped 2 bases, with 12 bases sitting between them. Germline CDR1 SGDLS, CDR2 YYNGEE. The CDR3 coding sequence is TGTGCCAGCAGCCCACTTTTGACACAAGAGACCCAGTACTTC. This sequence encodes CASSPLLTQETQYF.

The rearrangement joins TRBV11-2 to TRBJ2-2, with a tentative D call TRBD1 (5 bases). This CDR3 is built from 15 residues. CDR1 and CDR2 (germline): SGHAT, FQNNGV. The germline V and J ends were trimmed by 7 bases and 5 bases, with 17 bases remaining between them. CDR3: CASTFRQGSTGELFF. The CDR3 DNA reads as TGTGCCAGCACTTTCCGGCAGGGCTCGACCGGGGAGCTGTTTTTT.

J is TRBJ2-1 and V is TRBV4-1, with D perhaps TRBD1 (5 bases). V lost 2 bases to trimming and J lost 6 bases, with 8 bases between them. The CDR3 has 13 amino acids. Germline lookup yields CDR1 MGHRA and CDR2 YSYEKL. CDR3 region: CASSQQGTNEQFF. The CDR3 DNA follows: TGCGCCAGCAGCCAACAGGGAACCAATGAGCAGTTCTTC.

The CDR3: CSVEVAGADTEAFF. Written as DNA, the CDR3 is TGCAGCGTTGAAGTCGCGGGGGCGGATACTGAAGCTTTCTTT. V and J are TRBV29-1 and TRBJ1-1; tentative D call: TRBD1 (6 bases). This CDR3 has 14 residues. Trimming removed 1 base from V and 5 bases from J, with 14 bases in between. The V gene's germline CDR1 is SQVTM and CDR2 ANQGSEA.

The chain is built from TRBV7-9 and TRBJ1-6, with D hard to call. V lost 1 base and J lost 8, with 6 bases in between. CDR3 length: 13 residues. In germline, CDR1 is SEHNR, CDR2 FQNEAQ (reference sequence). The CDR3 sequence is CASSLGSDSPLHF. In DNA form, the CDR3 reads TGTGCCAGCAGCTTAGGGTCGGATTCACCCCTCCACTTT.

The V and J genes are TRBV7-9 and TRBJ1-3; TRBD1 might be the D (5 bases). This CDR3 contains 17 residues. CDR1 SEHNR and CDR2 FQNEAQ come from the germline V gene (reference sequence). V lost 1 base to trimming and J lost 0 bases, with 13 bases between them. The CDR3 here is CASSLVGAGNSGNTIYF. CDR3 DNA sequence: TGTGCCAGCAGCTTAGTAGGGGCGGGAAACTCTGGAAACACCATATATTTT.

The J gene is TRBJ2-2, the V gene TRBV12-3 or TRBV12-4; no clear D. The CDR3 has 13 amino acids. The germline V and J ends were trimmed by 6 bases and 7 bases, with 12 bases remaining between them. In nucleotides, the CDR3 is TGTGCCAGCAGATTTCAAGAGAACGGGGAGCTGTTTTTT. It codes for CASRFQENGELFF.

This clone was observed a single time. The chain combines TRBV18 with TRBJ2-3, with TRBD1 as a possible D gene (6 bases). Trimming pared 6 bases from V and 0 bases from J, leaving 13 bases between. Germline CDR1 reads KGHSH; CDR2 reads LQKENI. CDR3 length: 15 amino acids. CDR3 sequence reads: CASSEGQLSTDTQYF. The CDR3 DNA sequence: TGTGCCAGCTCGGAAGGACAGCTTAGCACAGATACGCAGTATTTT.

The chain is built from TRBV6-2 or TRBV6-3 and TRBJ1-2; 7 nucleotides agree with TRBD1. Losses at the gene ends were 2 bases for V and 5 bases for J; bases not matched to a gene: 5. The CDR3 spans 14 residues. In germline, CDR1 is MNHEY, CDR2 SVGEGT. This CDR3 reads CASSYKGAVYGYTF. The CDR3 region has the DNA TGTGCCAGCAGTTACAAGGGGGCGGTGTATGGCTACACCTTC.

The chain is built from TRBV7-2 and TRBJ2-1, with 8 bases lining up with TRBD1. Per the germline V gene, CDR1 is SGHTA and CDR2 is FQGNSA. The CDR3 extends over 14 amino acids. Germline trimming cut 5 bases from V and 7 bases from J; bases unmatched to any gene: 7. The CDR3 region has the DNA TGTGCCAGCAGCCCCCGGCAGGGGGCTAATGAGCAGTTCTTC. Translation: CASSPRQGANEQFF.

This chain links TRBV6-2 or TRBV6-3 with TRBJ1-5; D is perhaps TRBD1 (6 bases). The ends were cut back, 1 base at V and 2 bases at J, with 12 bases in the middle. Germline loops: CDR1 MNHEY, CDR2 SVGEGT. CDR3 length: 16 amino acids. In DNA, the CDR3 is TGTGCCAGCAGTTACTATGGCGGGGGGCGCAATCAGCCCCAGCATTTT. Its translation is CASSYYGGGRNQPQHF.

The chain carries TRBV10-3 and TRBJ2-7; 11 bases are a match to TRBD1. V gave up 4 bases and J gave up 6 bases; unmatched junction bases: 5. From germline, CDR1 is ENHRY and CDR2 SYGVKD. The CDR3 is 14 amino acids. CDR3 nucleotide sequence: TGTGCCATCAGTGGCGGACAGGGGGCGCGCGAGCAGTACTTC. It translates to CAISGGQGAREQYF.

J is TRBJ1-1 and V is TRBV13; a weak D match, TRBD1 (5 bases). Per germline, CDR1 PRHDT and CDR2 FYEKMQ (reference sequence). V lost 5 bases and J 0 bases, leaving 13 bases between the germline ends. There are 15 residues in the CDR3. The CDR3 sequence: CASSQVGGLNTEAFF. The CDR3 DNA reads as TGTGCCAGCAGCCAAGTGGGGGGACTGAACACTGAAGCTTTCTTT.

This rearrangement joins TRBV25-1 to TRBJ2-6, with D possibly being TRBD1 (5 bases). The CDR3 is 16 residues long. The V and J ends lost 8 bases and 0 bases respectively, with 14 bases between them. Germline values: CDR1 MGHDK, CDR2 SYGVNS. The CDR3 is CASPKGPSSGANVLTF. CDR3 bases: TGTGCCAGCCCGAAGGGGCCAAGCTCTGGGGCCAACGTCCTGACTTTC.

This chain connects TRBV12-5 to TRBJ2-3, with TRBD1 matching 9 bases. The ends lost 6 bases at V and 2 bases at J; junction bases unmatched: 9. CDR1 is LGHNT and CDR2 is FRNRAP in the germline V gene. The CDR3 is 16 residues long. This chain's CDR3 is CASGLGQGRDTDTQYF. As DNA, the CDR3 is TGTGCTAGTGGACTCGGACAGGGGCGAGACACAGATACGCAGTATTTT.